The following is a T cell receptor (beta chain) sequence with its context. Antigen unknown. Clones were read by immunoSEQ multiplex PCR, and TCRdb kept only the in-frame ones, dropping some. The sample holds around 33,000 clones, over 85% seen once. With 3 bases removed from V and 0 bases from J, the gap between germline ends came to 11 bases. Germline CDR1 reads MNHNY; CDR2 reads SVGAGI (reference sequence). CDR3 size: 15 residues. These data belong to a study of graft-versus-host responses after intestinal transplantation. Background on the study: Anti-thymocyte globulin induction was given to all recipients, followed by tacrolimus and steroids for about 3 years.

Whole-study results and caveats: GvH clones appeared in recipient marrow, some first in ileum or blood.

The V and J genes are TRBV6-6 and TRBJ1-1; D is possibly TRBD1 (6 bases). The TCR sequence derives from a human patient who received an intestinal transplant, so some T cells may come from the graft donor. The source material was PBMCs, sampled 16 days after intestinal transplant. Here the CDR3 DNA reads TGTGCCAGCAGTTATTCGGACAGCTTGAACACTGAAGCTTTCTTT. Protein: CASSYSDSLNTEAFF.